The 17 T cell receptor beta chains below all came from one sample that was sequenced in a study of blood T cell repertoires in COVID-19. Data came from immunoSEQ multiplex PCR; TCRdb stores just in-frame clones and leaves some out. Of roughly 30,000 clones in the sample, 85% to 95% are singletons; the top ten hold 5.2%. What was sequenced was peripheral blood. The receptor set was obtained from a human donor in a cohort sampled during active COVID-19.

The gene calls are TRBV7-2 and TRBJ2-1; 8 bases match TRBD1. V lost 5 bases to trimming and J lost 7 bases; unmatched junction nucleotides: 7. The CDR3 is 14 amino acids. Germline lookup yields CDR1 SGHTA and CDR2 FQGNSA. DNA for the CDR3: TGTGCCAGCAGCCCGGACAGGGCCCTAAATGAGCAGTTCTTC. It is translated as CASSPDRALNEQFF.

The chain carries TRBV6-2 or TRBV6-3 and TRBJ1-2; 7 bases line up with TRBD1. From germline, CDR1 is MNHEY and CDR2 SVGEGT. The CDR3 spans 15 residues. With V trimmed by 5 bases and J by 2 bases, 8 bases remained unmatched. CDR3 coding DNA: TGTGCCAGCAGTCCCCGGGGACAGATAAACTATGGCTACACCTTC. It translates to CASSPRGQINYGYTF.

The V gene is TRBV3-1 (or the pseudogene TRBV3-2), the J gene TRBJ2-4; unclear D gene. The germline CDR1 and CDR2 sequences are LGHDT and YNNKEL (reference sequence). The V and J ends lost 2 bases and 4 bases respectively, with 9 bases between them. CDR3 length: 14 residues. The CDR3 here is CASSQSAAKNIQYF. The CDR3 DNA is TGTGCCAGCAGCCAATCAGCAGCGAAAAACATTCAGTACTTC.

The rearrangement uses TRBV6-5 and TRBJ1-3; D might be TRBD1 (6 bases). Germline V lookup: CDR1 MNHEY, CDR2 SVGAGI. CDR3 length: 16 amino acids. V dropped 3 bases and J dropped 0 bases, with 12 bases sitting between them. CDR3 sequence: CASSYRGIYSGNTIYF. In DNA, the CDR3 is TGTGCCAGCAGTTATAGGGGGATCTACTCTGGAAACACCATATATTTT.

The chain uses TRBV28 and TRBJ1-4, with a tentative D call TRBD1 (5 bases). V was cut by 6 bases and J by 7 bases, with 9 bases left in between. Looked up from germline, CDR1 is MDHEN and CDR2 is SYDVKM. The CDR3 length is 12 residues. This chain's CDR3 is CASRQGSEKLFF. The DNA for the CDR3 is TGTGCCAGCAGGCAGGGTAGTGAAAAACTGTTTTTT.

The chain couples TRBV23-1 to TRBJ2-2, with D possibly TRBD2 on 5 matching bases. TRBV23-1 is classed as an ORF, of uncertain function. Trimming pared 6 bases from V and 5 bases from J, leaving 16 bases between. The CDR3 consists of 15 residues. The CDR3, as DNA: TGCGCCAGCAGCCGAATCGGAGGAGCAACCGGGGAGCTGTTTTTT. The encoded protein is CASSRIGGATGELFF.

The J gene is TRBJ2-7, the V gene TRBV5-1; 7 bases match TRBD2. The CDR3 is 19 amino acids. V dropped 4 bases and J dropped 2; count of bases not matched to a gene: 21. Looked up from germline, CDR1 is SGHRS and CDR2 is YFSETQ. CDR3 DNA: TGCGCCAGCAGCAGGGGACGGGAGGCTGGATTCTGGTCGACCTACGAGCAGTACTTC. Its translation: CASSRGREAGFWSTYEQYF.

The chain joins TRBV7-8 to TRBJ2-5, with TRBD2 identical over 8 bases. V was clipped by 0 bases and J by 5 bases; unmatched bases: 8. The CDR3 length is 16 residues. CDR1 SGHVS and CDR2 FQNEAQ come from the germline V gene. In DNA, the CDR3 is TGTGCCAGCAGCTTAGCGCGGGGGGCCCCTGAGGAGACCCAGTACTTC. This gives the protein CASSLARGAPEETQYF.

V and J are TRBV7-9 and TRBJ2-1; TRBD1 matches at 8 bases. The CDR3 covers 16 residues. From germline, CDR1 is SEHNR and CDR2 FQNEAQ (reference sequence). The J segment lost 6 bases and the V segment lost 4 bases, leaving 11 bases of the junction unmatched. CDR3 amino acids: CASSSADRAYTNEQFF. The CDR3 bases are TGTGCCAGCAGCTCAGCGGACAGGGCTTATACCAATGAGCAGTTCTTC.

This chain connects TRBV9 to TRBJ1-2; TRBD1 agrees at 7 bases. The CDR3 runs to 16 residues. Trimming at V came to 3 bases and at J to 8 bases, leaving 16 bases not matched to a gene. The V gene's germline CDR1 is SGDLS and CDR2 YYNGEE. This CDR3 reads CASSAAVTTGLNGYTF. For the CDR3, the DNA is TGTGCCAGCAGCGCCGCCGTTACGACAGGGTTGAACGGCTACACCTTC.

The chain employs TRBV3-1 (or the pseudogene TRBV3-2) and TRBJ2-2; D perhaps matches TRBD1 (6 bases). CDR1 is LGHDT and CDR2 is YNNKEL in the germline V gene (reference sequence). Deletions cut 5 bases from V and 1 base from J, with 17 bases between. CDR3 length: 17 amino acids. The CDR3 loop reads CASSKAPGHLNTGELFF. In DNA, the CDR3 is TGTGCCAGCAGCAAAGCCCCGGGACACCTGAACACCGGGGAGCTGTTTTTT.

J is TRBJ1-6 and V is TRBV19; D possibly corresponds to TRBD1 (6 bases). The CDR3 totals 14 residues. The ends were cut back, 8 bases at V and 7 bases at J, with 15 bases in the middle. The germline V gene encodes CDR1 LNHDA and CDR2 SQIVND (reference sequence). CDR3 nucleotide sequence: TGTGCCAGTTGTTTGCCCCAGGGGAATTCACCCCTCCACTTT. It encodes CASCLPQGNSPLHF.

V usage is TRBV27 and J usage is TRBJ1-2; no clear D gene. The CDR3 is 14 residues long. The V gene lost 5 bases and the J gene lost 8 bases, with 18 bases spanning the gap. From germline, CDR1 is MNHEY and CDR2 SMNVEV (reference sequence). In DNA form, the CDR3 reads TGTGCCAGCAGTATAATCCGGGGATCGGCGGGCTACACCTTC. Residues: CASSIIRGSAGYTF.

The table lists this clone with a count of one. The chain combines TRBV3-1 (or the pseudogene TRBV3-2) with TRBJ2-7, with 8 bases fitting TRBD1. The J segment lost 2 bases and the V segment lost 5 bases, leaving 5 bases of the junction unmatched. The germline CDR1 and CDR2 sequences are LGHDT and YNNKEL (reference sequence). The CDR3 runs 14 residues. As DNA, the CDR3 is TGTGCCAGCAGCGTCGGACAGGGAGCCTACGAGCAGTACTTC. This gives the protein CASSVGQGAYEQYF.

The chain links TRBV6-5 to TRBJ1-2; 12 bases align to TRBD1. The CDR3 runs to 14 residues. The V gene end was trimmed by 7 bases and the J gene end by 8 bases; junction bases not matched to a gene: 8. The germline gives CDR1 MNHEY, CDR2 SVGAGI. Written as DNA, the CDR3 is TGTGCCAGCACCCGGGGACAGGGGGCGGGAGGCTACACCTTC. This encodes CASTRGQGAGGYTF.

The V and J genes are TRBV25-1 and TRBJ1-4, with D tentatively TRBD1 (5 bases). Trimming took off 6 bases at V and 10 bases at J, with 9 bases between the two ends. This CDR3 is 11 amino acids long. Germline assignment: CDR1 MGHDK and CDR2 SYGVNS. The CDR3 here is CASSIGGKLFF. The CDR3 bases are TGTGCCAGCAGCATCGGGGGAAAACTGTTTTTT. Together with reference TRBV25-1 and TRBJ1-4, the CDR3 gives the full variable domain: EADIYQTPRYLVIGTGKKITLECSQTMGHDKMYWYQQDPGMELHLIHYSYGVNSTEKGDLSSESTVSRIRTEHFPLTLESARPSHTSQYLCASSIGGKLFFGSGTQLSVL.

The rearrangement joins TRBV15 to TRBJ2-2, with a weak D call TRBD2 (7 bases). The CDR3 covers 16 residues. Germline loops: CDR1 LNHNV, CDR2 YYDKDF (reference sequence). With 0 bases removed from V and 5 bases from J, the gap between germline ends came to 13 bases. CDR3 in DNA: TGTGCCACCAGCAGAGAACAGGGAGGGAGGACCGGGGAGCTGTTTTTT. It encodes CATSREQGGRTGELFF. Based on the CDR3 plus reference TRBV15 and TRBJ2-2, the full variable domain is DAMVIQNPRYQVTQFGKPVTLSCSQTLNHNVMYWYQQKSSQAPKLLFHYYDKDFNNEADTPDNFQSRRPNTSFCFLDIRSPGLGDTAMYLCATSREQGGRTGELFFGEGSRLTVL.